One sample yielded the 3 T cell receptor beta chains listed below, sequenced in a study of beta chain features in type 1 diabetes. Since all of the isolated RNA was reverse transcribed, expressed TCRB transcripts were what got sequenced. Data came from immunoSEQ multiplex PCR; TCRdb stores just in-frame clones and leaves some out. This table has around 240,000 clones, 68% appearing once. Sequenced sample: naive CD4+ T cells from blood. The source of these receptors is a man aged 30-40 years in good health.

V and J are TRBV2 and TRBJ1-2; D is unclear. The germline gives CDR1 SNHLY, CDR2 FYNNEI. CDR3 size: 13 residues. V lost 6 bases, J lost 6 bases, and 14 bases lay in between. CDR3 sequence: CASRGSIYDGYTF. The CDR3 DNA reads TGTGCCAGCAGGGGGTCCATTTACGATGGCTACACCTTC.

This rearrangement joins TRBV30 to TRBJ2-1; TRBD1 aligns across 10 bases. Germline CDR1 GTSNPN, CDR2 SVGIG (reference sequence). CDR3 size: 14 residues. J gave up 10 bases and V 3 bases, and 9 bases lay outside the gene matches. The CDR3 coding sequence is TGTGCCTGGAGGGCCGGGACAGGGGAAAAAGAGCAGTTCTTC. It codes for CAWRAGTGEKEQFF.

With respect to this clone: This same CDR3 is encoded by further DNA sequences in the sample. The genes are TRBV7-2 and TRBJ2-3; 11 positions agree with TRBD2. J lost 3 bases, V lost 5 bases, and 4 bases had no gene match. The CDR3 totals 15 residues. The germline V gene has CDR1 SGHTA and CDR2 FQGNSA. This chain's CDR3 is CASSLIAGGTDTQYF. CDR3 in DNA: TGTGCCAGCAGCCTGATAGCGGGAGGGACAGATACGCAGTATTTT.